Detailed here is one T cell receptor beta chain. The antigen remains undetermined. Genomic DNA provided the template from which TCR beta VDJ and CDR3 profiles were obtained. One entry per CDR3 protein, called by TCRdb with MiXCR from the reads. The data show about 270,000 distinct CDR3 sequences, around three fifths seen once. The source of the sample is a study of CD8+CD57+ T cells in acquired aplastic anemia. The CDR3 extends over 17 amino acids. V was cut by 3 bases and J by 4 bases, with 16 bases left in between. Germline values: CDR1 MGHDK, CDR2 SYGVNS. Study-wide findings and caveats: Significance was not reached for CD8+ Simpson's diversity between patients and controls. Roughly 30 CD8+ CDR3 sequences occurred in both the patients and the controls.

This rearrangement joins TRBV25-1 to TRBJ1-6, with D unresolved. Material for sequencing was sorted CD4+, CD8+, or CD8+CD57+ T cells (not recorded which) from PBMCs. This receptor was obtained from a human donor with severe aplastic anemia or a healthy control (not recorded which). CDR3 amino acids: CASSDVELGIYNSPLHF. CDR3 bases: TGTGCCAGCAGTGACGTAGAGTTGGGGATATATAATTCACCCCTCCACTTT.